The 29 T cell receptor beta chains below were found in one sample sequenced in a study of blood T cell repertoires in COVID-19. This table comes from immunoSEQ multiplex PCR, and its TCRdb copy is limited to in-frame clones, with some not included. Of 200,000 to 250,000 clones listed, roughly 80% were seen once; the top ten hold 5.2%. Input material: peripheral blood. These receptor sequences come from a woman in her sixties or seventies with COVID-19, enrolled during active disease.

Only one count was recorded for this clone. This rearrangement joins TRBV11-2 to TRBJ2-1; 8 nucleotides align to TRBD2. Germline trimming cut 3 bases from V and 3 bases from J; bases unmatched to any gene: 7. This CDR3 has 16 amino acids. CDR1 is SGHAT and CDR2 is FQNNGV in the germline V gene. The CDR3 sequence: CASSFLPAGVYNEQFF. The CDR3 nucleotides are TGTGCCAGCAGCTTTTTGCCAGCGGGAGTCTACAATGAGCAGTTCTTC.

This chain uses TRBV12-3 or TRBV12-4 with TRBJ2-5, with D hard to call. This CDR3 has 11 amino acids. V was cut by 6 bases and J by 3 bases, with 5 bases left in between. The CDR3, as DNA: TGTGCCAGCAGCCAGAAAGAGACCCAGTACTTC. Translated, it gives CASSQKETQYF.

A remark on this clone: At one boundary the junction diverges from the germline segment, which might be a read error. CDR3 residues: CASSQDRYEQFF. Written as DNA, the CDR3 is TGTGCCAGCAGTCAAGACAGGTATGAGCAGTTCTTC. The J gene is TRBJ2-1, the V gene TRBV3-1 (or the pseudogene TRBV3-2), with D perhaps TRBD1 (6 bases). Germline CDR1 and CDR2: LGHDT and YNNKEL (reference sequence). The CDR3 has 12 amino acids.

Concerning this clone itself: A read error is possible here, since a much larger clone lies one base away. The rearrangement joins TRBV5-1 to TRBJ2-2; D may be TRBD1 (5 bases). This CDR3 spans 15 amino acids. Germline CDR1 SGHRS, CDR2 YFSETQ. CDR3 protein: CASCLGQGWAGELFF. Here the CDR3 DNA reads TGCGCCAGCTGCTTGGGGCAGGGTTGGGCCGGGGAGCTGTTTTTT.

The J gene is TRBJ2-4, the V gene TRBV5-1; 7 bases line up with TRBD1. Looked up from germline, CDR1 is SGHRS and CDR2 is YFSETQ. CDR3 length: 15 residues. J was trimmed by 7 bases and V by 0 bases; bases with no gene match: 7. The CDR3 loop is CASSLAITGVNIQYF. The CDR3 DNA is TGCGCCAGCAGCTTGGCAATAACAGGGGTGAACATTCAGTACTTC.

The V call is TRBV9, the J call TRBJ2-5; D unresolved. The CDR3 spans 17 residues. Looked up from germline, CDR1 is SGDLS and CDR2 is YYNGEE. The V and J ends lost 4 bases and 4 bases respectively, with 23 bases between them. For the CDR3, the DNA is TGTGCCAGCAGCCCCCCCGATCTGCCCGTTGCCAGAGAGACCCAGTACTTC. It encodes CASSPPDLPVARETQYF.

This clone was picked up one time. V is TRBV5-1 and J is TRBJ2-2, with 8 bases that match TRBD2. The CDR3 has 16 residues. V shed 4 bases and J 5 bases; nucleotides not matched to a gene: 10. The germline CDR1 and CDR2 sequences are SGHRS and YFSETQ. CDR3: CASSPTGTRGTGELFF. The CDR3 DNA reads TGCGCCAGCAGCCCGACCGGGACTAGGGGAACCGGGGAGCTGTTTTTT.

The chain links TRBV2 to TRBJ2-7; 7 bases line up with TRBD1. Per the germline V gene, CDR1 is SNHLY and CDR2 is FYNNEI. V lost 6 bases, J lost 3 bases, and 5 bases stayed unmatched. CDR3 length: 13 amino acids. DNA for the CDR3: TGTGCCAGCAGAGTAACAGGGGTCTACGAGCAGTACTTC. Translated: CASRVTGVYEQYF.

The CDR3 coding sequence is TGTGCCAGCAGCCCCCGGGGACAGGGGGAAAACACTGAAGCTTTCTTT. This codes for CASSPRGQGENTEAFF. The chain employs TRBV7-9 and TRBJ1-1; TRBD1 matches 11 bases. The germline gives CDR1 SEHNR, CDR2 FQNEAQ (reference sequence). This CDR3 contains 16 residues. After removal of 5 bases from V and 2 bases from J, the junction contained 7 bases not matched to a gene.

The chain links TRBV2 to TRBJ1-4; D is perhaps TRBD1 (6 bases). The germline V gene encodes CDR1 SNHLY and CDR2 FYNNEI. The ends were cut back, 9 bases at V and 5 bases at J, with 13 bases in the middle. CDR3 length: 13 amino acids. CDR3 residues: CASKGQTNEKLFF. CDR3 coding DNA: TGTGCCAGTAAAGGACAGACAAATGAAAAACTGTTTTTT.

The rearrangement uses TRBV10-1 and TRBJ1-3; D gene uncertain. The V end was cut by 3 bases, the J end by 2 bases, with 8 bases between. Looked up from germline, CDR1 is WNHNN and CDR2 is SYGVQD (reference sequence). The CDR3 runs to 14 residues. CDR3 sequence: CASSEFGAGNTIYF. In nucleotides, the CDR3 is TGCGCCAGCAGTGAATTCGGGGCTGGAAACACCATATATTTT.

This clone was counted a few times. The chain carries TRBV28 and TRBJ2-1; D gene unclear. The length of the CDR3 is 13 residues. Germline values: CDR1 MDHEN, CDR2 SYDVKM. The V gene lost 5 bases and the J gene lost 15 bases, with 20 bases spanning the gap. The CDR3 DNA reads TGTGCCAGCAGTGCCCCTGGATTGTCCCCGGGGTTCTTC. This translates into CASSAPGLSPGFF.

The J gene is TRBJ1-6, the V gene TRBV24-1; D is unclear. Germline CDR1 and CDR2: KGHDR and SFDVKD. With 3 bases removed from V and 3 bases from J, the gap between germline ends came to 17 bases. The CDR3 length is 18 residues. The CDR3 nucleotides are TGTGCCACCAGTGATCCTTCGAGCAGGCAAGTCTATAATTCACCCCTCCACTTT. It encodes CATSDPSSRQVYNSPLHF.

This clone appeared a few times. The chain recombines TRBV28 with TRBJ1-3, with D hard to call. Germline V lookup: CDR1 MDHEN, CDR2 SYDVKM. This CDR3 is 12 amino acids long. V lost 4 bases to trimming and J lost 4 bases, with 5 bases between them. The CDR3: CASSWQGNTIYF. The CDR3 coding sequence is TGTGCCAGCAGTTGGCAGGGAAACACCATATATTTT.

A word on this clone: At one end, the junction sequence differs from germline, possibly due to a read error. This CDR3 is also generated by other DNA sequences in the sample. The CDR3 loop is CASRNQGLGRETQYF. The CDR3 DNA reads TGTGCTAGCAGAAATCAGGGTTTAGGGCGAGAGACCCAGTACTTC. The rearrangement links TRBV28 to TRBJ2-5, with TRBD1 as a possible D gene (5 bases). CDR1 and CDR2 (germline): MDHEN, SYDVKM. CDR3 size: 15 residues.

The DNA of the CDR3 is TGTGCCTGCACCGGTGACAGATATAGCAATCAGCCCCAGCATTTT. It is translated as CACTGDRYSNQPQHF. The chain recombines TRBV30 with TRBJ1-5; D is perhaps TRBD1 (5 bases). Between the trimmed V and J ends, which lost 6 bases and 0 bases, there was a span of 15 bases. The germline CDR1 and CDR2 sequences are GTSNPN and SVGIG (reference sequence). The CDR3 spans 15 residues.

This clone was counted once. This sequence joins TRBV28 and TRBJ2-7; no clear D. There are 13 residues in the CDR3. Trimming cost V 3 bases and J 5 bases, with 11 bases left between them. Germline V gene lookup returns CDR1 MDHEN and CDR2 SYDVKM. The CDR3 protein is CASSFPSPNEQYF. The CDR3 DNA is TGTGCCAGCAGTTTCCCTTCTCCTAACGAGCAGTACTTC.

The count of this clone is one. This chain uses TRBV28 with TRBJ2-7; 12 positions agree with TRBD2. This CDR3 region has 16 residues. Germline CDR1 and CDR2: MDHEN and SYDVKM. V lost 5 bases and J lost 2; bases outside the gene matches: 7. This CDR3 reads CASSTTSGRFPYEQYF. The CDR3 nucleotides read TGTGCCAGCAGTACCACTAGCGGGAGGTTCCCCTACGAGCAGTACTTC.

This rearrangement joins TRBV29-1 to TRBJ1-4; D ambiguous. The germline CDR1 and CDR2 sequences are SQVTM and ANQGSEA. Trimming took 2 bases from V and 1 from J, leaving 5 bases between them. This CDR3 has 13 amino acids. CDR3 residues: CSVETETNEKLFF. The DNA for the CDR3 is TGCAGCGTTGAAACTGAAACTAATGAAAAACTGTTTTTT. The variable domain in full, completed from reference TRBV29-1 and TRBJ1-4, reads SAVISQKPSRDICQRGTSLTIQCQVDSQVTMMFWYRQQPGQSLTLIATANQGSEATYESGFVIDKFPISRPNLTFSTLTVSNMSPEDSSIYLCSVETETNEKLFFGSGTQLSVL.

The chain combines TRBV5-4 with TRBJ2-3; D gene unclear. With 4 bases removed from V and 9 bases from J, the gap between germline ends came to 21 bases. CDR1 is SGHNT, CDR2 YYREEE, per germline (reference sequence). The CDR3 length is 15 residues. The CDR3 spells CASSLGERSRNTQYF. CDR3 DNA sequence: TGTGCCAGCAGCCTAGGAGAGCGTTCTCGAAACACGCAGTATTTT.

The genes are TRBV27 and TRBJ2-1; the match to TRBD2 covers 13 bases. The CDR3 runs 15 residues. V was pared by 3 bases and J by 9 bases, with 5 bases of the junction left unmatched. Looked up from germline, CDR1 is MNHEY and CDR2 is SMNVEV (reference sequence). This CDR3 is CASSFRLAGGFEQFF. CDR3 nucleotide sequence: TGTGCCAGCAGTTTTAGACTAGCGGGAGGATTTGAGCAGTTCTTC.

The genes are TRBV7-2 and TRBJ2-1; possible D gene TRBD2, 6 bases. Trimming cost V 2 bases and J 10 bases, with 15 bases left between them. The CDR3 is 14 amino acids. From germline, CDR1 is SGHTA and CDR2 FQGNSA. CDR3 sequence: CASSLMGRGGEQFF. The CDR3 DNA reads as TGTGCCAGCAGCTTAATGGGACGTGGGGGGGAGCAGTTCTTC.

The chain carries TRBV15 and TRBJ1-1; 7 bases match TRBD1. CDR1 and CDR2 from the germline V gene are LNHNV and YYDKDF (reference sequence). The CDR3 extends over 15 amino acids. The V gene end was trimmed by 1 base and the J gene end by 4 bases; junction bases not matched to a gene: 6. DNA for the CDR3: TGTGCCACCAGCAGAGTCCGACAGGGAGGCACTGAAGCTTTCTTT. Protein product: CATSRVRQGGTEAFF.

The chain uses TRBV7-2 and TRBJ1-2; no clear D gene. The CDR3 has 15 amino acids. Germline values: CDR1 SGHTA, CDR2 FQGNSA. The V end was cut by 0 bases, the J end by 7 bases, with 15 bases between. CDR3 in DNA: TGTGCCAGCAGCTTAGCGGCGGGGTCTCCACCTGGCTACACCTTC. The encoded protein is CASSLAAGSPPGYTF.

V gene TRBV4-1 combines with J gene TRBJ2-7, with TRBD2 identical over 8 bases. Germline V gene lookup returns CDR1 MGHRA and CDR2 YSYEKL. This CDR3 is built from 15 residues. With 1 base clipped from V and 0 bases from J, the junction kept 2 bases outside the gene matches. CDR3 nucleotide sequence: TGCGCCAGCAGCCAAGTTGCGGGGGGCTCCTACGAGCAGTACTTC. Translating gives CASSQVAGGSYEQYF.

This clone is a singleton in its sample. This chain uses TRBV3-1 (or the pseudogene TRBV3-2) with TRBJ2-7; 10 bases agree with TRBD1. The CDR3 runs to 14 residues. Germline CDR1 and CDR2: LGHDT and YNNKEL (reference sequence). V lost 5 bases, J lost 12 bases, and 13 bases stayed unmatched. CDR3 protein: CASSVDRGPSLVYF. DNA for the CDR3: TGTGCCAGCAGCGTCGACAGGGGGCCTTCTCTAGTGTACTTC.

The V and J genes are TRBV28 and TRBJ2-3, with 7 bases fitting TRBD2. CDR1 MDHEN and CDR2 SYDVKM come from the germline V gene. Trimming cost V 6 bases and J 2 bases; bases outside gene matches: 5. This CDR3 is 14 amino acids long. The CDR3 DNA reads as TGTGCCAGCAGCGAGGCGGGAGCCACAGATACGCAGTATTTT. Amino acid sequence: CASSEAGATDTQYF.

The count of this clone is one. As DNA, the CDR3 is TGTGCCAGCAGACAGACAGGGGCCCAAGAGACCCAGTACTTC. Its protein product is CASRQTGAQETQYF. This sequence joins TRBV2 and TRBJ2-5; 8 bases are shared with TRBD1. CDR3 size: 14 residues. The germline V gene has CDR1 SNHLY and CDR2 FYNNEI. V dropped 6 bases and J dropped 1; count of bases not matched to a gene: 4. Filled out from reference TRBV2 and TRBJ2-5, the complete variable domain reads EPEVTQTPSHQVTQMGQEVILRCVPISNHLYFYWYRQILGQKVEFLVSFYNNEISEKSEIFDDQFSVERPDGSNFTLKIRSTKLEDSAMYFCASRQTGAQETQYFGPGTRLLVL.

This clone occurred once. The chain is built from TRBV18 and TRBJ1-6; D remains unclear. Germline-derived CDR1 and CDR2 are KGHSH and LQKENI. Trimming pared 2 bases from V and 8 bases from J, leaving 7 bases between. This CDR3 spans 13 amino acids. CDR3 region: CASSPTPYSPLHF. CDR3 nucleotides: TGTGCCAGCTCACCAACACCATATTCACCCCTCCACTTT.